The present TCR beta chain was sequenced within a study of cytomegalovirus exposure and HLA in healthy donors. The CDR3 is made up of 14 amino acids. CDR1 and CDR2 (germline): SGHNT, YYREEE (reference sequence). In the PCR, 60 Vbeta and 13 Jbeta primers were used. Repertoires were generated with immunoSEQ multiplex PCR, while TCRdb's copy carries only in-frame clones and drops some. The repertoire holds 150,000 to 200,000 clones, roughly four fifths seen once, with approximately 1.5% in the top ten. The sequence derives from a woman between 18 and 29 years old in good health and CMV-seronegative. The sample taken for sequencing was PBMCs. The chain is built from TRBV5-4 and TRBJ2-5; 11 nucleotides align to TRBD2. The J call may be in error: the DNA end matches TRBJ2-7 better. The CDR3 loop is CASSQTSGSYEQYF. In DNA, the CDR3 is TGTGCCAGCAGCCAAACTAGCGGGAGTTACGAGCAGTACTTC.